Below, 29 T cell receptor beta chains from the same sample are listed, as sequenced in a study of beta chain features in type 1 diabetes. These receptors' antigens are unknown. Sequenced material consisted of expressed TCRB transcripts (all of the isolated RNA was reverse transcribed). Only in-frame clones appear in the TCRdb table, and some are missing; sequencing was by immunoSEQ multiplex PCR. In the table there are around 300,000 clones, about 15% of which are singletons. Notes on the study in general: Type 1 diabetes patients had moderately but significantly shorter TCRB CDR3s in all four CD4+ subsets.

The material sequenced was naive CD4+ T cells from blood. These receptors came from a man in his late teens or twenties with type 1 diabetes.

The chain joins TRBV5-4 to TRBJ2-5; maybe TRBD2 (6 bases). V was trimmed by 1 base and J by 5 bases, leaving 15 bases between them. CDR1 is SGHNT, CDR2 YYREEE, per germline (reference sequence). This CDR3 spans 15 amino acids. CDR3 bases: TGTGCCAGCAGCTTGACCCGACTAGAGCGGGAGACCCAGTACTTC. Encoded protein: CASSLTRLERETQYF.

The chain combines TRBV10-3 with TRBJ2-2; 7 bases match TRBD1. The germline CDR1 and CDR2 sequences are ENHRY and SYGVKD. The CDR3 loop spans 15 amino acids. J was trimmed by 5 bases and V by 3 bases; bases with no gene match: 6. CDR3: CAISDQTGPTGELFF. CDR3 DNA sequence: TGTGCCATCAGTGACCAGACAGGGCCTACCGGGGAGCTGTTTTTT.

This chain links TRBV11-2 with TRBJ2-3; D not certain. The CDR3 totals 15 residues. Deletions cut 5 bases from V and 4 bases from J, with 16 bases between. Germline CDR1 reads SGHAT; CDR2 reads FQNNGV. The CDR3 DNA follows: TGTGCCAGCAGCCGTAACCCCACGGGTGCAGATACGCAGTATTTT. Protein: CASSRNPTGADTQYF. The variable domain in full, completed from reference TRBV11-2 and TRBJ2-3, reads EAGVAQSPRYKIIEKRQSVAFWCNPISGHATLYWYQQILGQGPKLLIQFQNNGVVDDSQLPKDRFSAERLKGVDSTLKIQPAKLEDSAVYLCASSRNPTGADTQYFGPGTRLTVL.

CDR3 sequence: CASSQPPTSGGFTDTQYF. CDR3 in DNA: TGTGCCAGCAGCCAACCGCCGACTAGCGGGGGGTTCACAGATACGCAGTATTTT. The rearrangement uses TRBV4-2 and TRBJ2-3, with 13 nucleotides matching TRBD2. The CDR3 is made up of 18 amino acids. The germline V gene has CDR1 LGHNA and CDR2 YNFKEQ. V shed 2 bases, J shed 2 bases, and the junction held 7 bases outside the gene matches.

This rearrangement joins TRBV4-3 to TRBJ1-6; 10 bases agree with TRBD1. CDR3 size: 15 residues. Trimming cost V 2 bases and J 9 bases; bases outside gene matches: 4. Germline-derived CDR1 and CDR2 are LGHNA and YSLEER. CDR3 sequence: CASSQNRDRGSPLHF. For the CDR3, the DNA is TGCGCCAGCAGCCAAAACCGGGACAGGGGTTCACCCCTCCACTTT.

This clone was detected a few times. The V call is TRBV15, the J call TRBJ2-5, with TRBD1 matching over 9 bases. The J call could be wrong; TRBJ2-7 is a better fit for the DNA end. CDR1 LNHNV and CDR2 YYDKDF come from the germline V gene (reference sequence). The length of the CDR3 is 12 residues. CDR3 bases: TGTGCCACTAGGACAGGGGAAAACGAGCAGTACTTC. Protein product: CATRTGENEQYF.

The chain recombines TRBV18 with TRBJ2-1; 8 bases match TRBD2. V was pared by 4 bases and J by 10 bases, with 12 bases of the junction left unmatched. Germline-derived CDR1 and CDR2 are KGHSH and LQKENI. The length of the CDR3 is 15 residues. The CDR3 DNA sequence: TGTGCCAGCTCACTTGCTAGCGGGCGCCCGTCCGAGCAGTTCTTC. It specifies CASSLASGRPSEQFF.

This clone has a handful of counts. The V and J genes are TRBV28 and TRBJ2-3; 8 bases align to TRBD2. From germline, CDR1 is MDHEN and CDR2 SYDVKM. CDR3 length: 14 amino acids. The trim removed 7 bases at V and 6 bases at J, leaving 9 bases unmatched. CDR3 DNA: TGTGCCAGCATAGACCCCTCGGGGGGGGATACGCAGTATTTT. It translates to CASIDPSGGDTQYF.

This clone was detected only a few times. This CDR3 is also generated by other DNA sequences in the sample. V is TRBV7-9 and J is TRBJ2-3; D is unresolved. CDR1 is SEHNR, CDR2 FQNEAQ, per germline (reference sequence). With 5 bases removed from V and 0 bases from J, the gap between germline ends came to 3 bases. This CDR3 is built from 12 residues. The CDR3 spells CASSPSTDTQYF. In DNA, the CDR3 is TGTGCCAGCAGCCCTAGCACAGATACGCAGTATTTT. Full variable domain (missing parts from reference TRBV7-9 and TRBJ2-3): DTGVSQNPRHKITKRGQNVTFRCDPISEHNRLYWYRQTLGQGPEFLTYFQNEAQLEKSRLLSDRFSAERPKGSFSTLEIQRTEQGDSAMYLCASSPSTDTQYFGPGTRLTVL.

This clone occurred a few times. The chain uses TRBV7-2 and TRBJ2-3, with 10 bases aligning to TRBD2. The V segment lost 3 bases and the J segment 6 bases; nucleotides outside the gene matches: 9. CDR1 and CDR2 (germline): SGHTA, FQGNSA. The CDR3 runs 16 residues. The CDR3 DNA reads TGTGCCAGCAGCTTCCCCAGCGGGGGGGCCTCGGATACGCAGTATTTT. Its translation is CASSFPSGGASDTQYF.

The table lists this clone with a few counts. CDR3 sequence: CASSYPTGTRSDEQYF. The CDR3 nucleotides are TGTGCCAGCAGTTACCCGACCGGGACTAGATCGGACGAGCAGTACTTC. The J gene is TRBJ2-7, the V gene TRBV6-6; TRBD2 aligns across 8 bases. The CDR3 loop spans 16 amino acids. Germline V CDR1 and CDR2: MNHNY, SVGAGI (reference sequence). V trimming: 2 bases; J trimming: 5 bases; junction bases outside the gene matches: 11.

This clone appeared once. The chain links TRBV25-1 to TRBJ2-1, with 11 bases matching TRBD2. With 4 bases clipped from V and 6 bases from J, the junction kept 5 bases outside the gene matches. The CDR3 runs 15 residues. Germline V gene lookup returns CDR1 MGHDK and CDR2 SYGVNS. As DNA, the CDR3 is TGTGCCAGCAGTGGAACTAGCGGGAGATCCAATGAGCAGTTCTTC. Translated, it gives CASSGTSGRSNEQFF.

This clone was seen a few times. The chain recombines TRBV6-5 with TRBJ2-7; possibly TRBD1 for D (6 bases). The CDR3 is 13 residues long. V lost 7 bases to trimming and J lost 2 bases, with 12 bases between them. Germline V gene sequence: CDR1 MNHEY, CDR2 SVGAGI. The CDR3 reads CASKKQGTYEQYF. The CDR3 DNA reads as TGTGCCAGCAAGAAGCAGGGGACCTACGAGCAGTACTTC.

CDR3 DNA sequence: TGCGCCAGCAGCTCGAATAGCGGGGGGCCCTACAATGAGCAGTTCTTC. Its protein is CASSSNSGGPYNEQFF. V gene TRBV5-1 combines with J gene TRBJ2-1, with 10 positions matching TRBD2. This CDR3 is built from 16 residues. J was trimmed by 2 bases and V by 3 bases; bases with no gene match: 5. Germline V gene lookup returns CDR1 SGHRS and CDR2 YFSETQ.

This clone was picked up a small number of times. The V and J genes are TRBV7-2 and TRBJ2-5; D is perhaps TRBD2 (6 bases). The CDR3 has 15 amino acids. The V and J ends lost 2 bases and 4 bases respectively, with 14 bases between them. The V gene's germline CDR1 is SGHTA and CDR2 FQGNSA. Written as DNA, the CDR3 is TGTGCCAGCAGCTTATCTGAGGGAGGAATAGAGACCCAGTACTTC. As protein: CASSLSEGGIETQYF.

This clone was seen a handful of times. V and J are TRBV28 and TRBJ2-4, with 7 bases lining up with TRBD2. The germline V gene encodes CDR1 MDHEN and CDR2 SYDVKM. The junction had 5 bases not matched to a gene; V was cut back by 6 bases and J by 6 bases. The CDR3 runs to 13 residues. CDR3 bases: TGTGCCAGCAGGGTCCGGGAGGCAAACATTCAGTACTTC. Translated: CASRVREANIQYF.

In DNA form, the CDR3 reads TGCGCCAGCAGTCCCGGGACAGGGGGCTATAGCAATCAGCCCCAGCATTTT. Its protein product is CASSPGTGGYSNQPQHF. The V and J genes are TRBV5-1 and TRBJ1-5; 12 positions match TRBD1. Per germline, CDR1 SGHRS and CDR2 YFSETQ. CDR3 length: 17 amino acids. V gave up 5 bases and J gave up 0 bases; unmatched junction bases: 6. Based on the CDR3 plus reference TRBV5-1 and TRBJ1-5, the full variable domain is KAGVTQTPRYLIKTRGQQVTLSCSPISGHRSVSWYQQTPGQGLQFLFEYFSETQRNKGNFPGRFSGRQFSNSRSEMNVSTLELGDSALYLCASSPGTGGYSNQPQHFGDGTRLSIL.

There are a few counts of this clone. This rearrangement joins TRBV7-9 to TRBJ2-2, with D possibly TRBD2 on 6 matching bases. With 5 bases removed from V and 1 base from J, the gap between germline ends came to 11 bases. This CDR3 is 15 amino acids long. From germline, CDR1 is SEHNR and CDR2 FQNEAQ (reference sequence). The CDR3 protein is CASSRGGVNTGELFF. DNA for the CDR3: TGTGCCAGCAGCCGAGGAGGGGTGAACACCGGGGAGCTGTTTTTT.

The sample holds a few counts of this clone. The chain has TRBV19 and TRBJ1-5, with D hard to call. This CDR3 contains 15 residues. Trimming shortened V by 3 bases and J by 5 bases, and 14 bases separated the two germline ends. Per the germline V gene, CDR1 is LNHDA and CDR2 is SQIVND (reference sequence). CDR3 region: CASSITSDWDQPQHF. The CDR3 nucleotides read TGTGCCAGTAGTATTACCTCGGACTGGGATCAGCCCCAGCATTTT.

The chain carries TRBV9 and TRBJ2-5, with TRBD2 matching over 9 bases. Germline CDR1 is SGDLS and CDR2 is YYNGEE. J was trimmed by 4 bases and V by 4 bases; bases with no gene match: 8. The CDR3 is made up of 15 amino acids. The CDR3: CASSLGRGGPETQYF. CDR3 coding DNA: TGTGCCAGCAGCTTGGGGCGGGGGGGCCCAGAGACCCAGTACTTC.

The chain recombines TRBV28 with TRBJ2-6, with a possible D match to TRBD1 (6 bases). The CDR3 runs to 16 residues. Trimming removed 6 bases at V and 0 bases at J, with 12 bases between. Germline V CDR1 and CDR2: MDHEN, SYDVKM. The CDR3 spells CASSSVGGSGANVLTF. CDR3 coding DNA: TGTGCCAGCAGCTCCGTAGGGGGCTCTGGGGCCAACGTCCTGACTTTC.

The chain is built from TRBV28 and TRBJ2-1; TRBD2 might be the D (5 bases). The germline V gene encodes CDR1 MDHEN and CDR2 SYDVKM. The CDR3 contains 14 residues. Trimming shortened V by 5 bases and J by 0 bases, and 8 bases separated the two germline ends. CDR3 in DNA: TGTGCCAGCAGTAGCGGTCCCTCCTACAATGAGCAGTTCTTC. This encodes CASSSGPSYNEQFF.

This clone turned up a few times. One end of the junction is discordant with germline, which a read error may explain. The J gene is TRBJ1-1, the V gene TRBV29-1; no clear D. The CDR3 runs to 13 residues. Germline CDR1 reads SQVTM; CDR2 reads ANQGSEA. The CDR3 sequence is CSVEATENTEAFF. As DNA, the CDR3 is TGCAGCGTAGAAGCAACTGAGAACACTGAAGCTTTCTTT.

This chain joins TRBV19 and TRBJ2-5, with D maybe TRBD1 (7 bases). Germline V lookup: CDR1 LNHDA, CDR2 SQIVND (reference sequence). The CDR3 runs to 14 residues. V was trimmed by 6 bases and J by 1 base, leaving 12 bases between them. The CDR3 reads CASRTGTGQETQYF. The CDR3 DNA follows: TGTGCCAGTAGGACAGGGACTGGCCAAGAGACCCAGTACTTC.

This clone was recorded a few times. Here the CDR3 reads CASSKGGAGANVLTF. In DNA form, the CDR3 reads TGTGCCAGCAGCAAAGGGGGCGCCGGGGCCAACGTCCTGACTTTC. This chain joins TRBV28 and TRBJ2-6, with 7 bases identical to TRBD1. The germline gives CDR1 MDHEN, CDR2 SYDVKM. The CDR3 runs 15 residues. With V trimmed by 6 bases and J by 4 bases, 6 bases remained unmatched. Full variable domain (missing parts from reference TRBV28 and TRBJ2-6): DVKVTQSSRYLVKRTGEKVFLECVQDMDHENMFWYRQDPGLGLRLIYFSYDVKMKEKGDIPEGYSVSREKKERFSLILESASTNQTSMYLCASSKGGAGANVLTFGAGSRLTVL.

The chain recombines TRBV7-2 with TRBJ2-1; TRBD2 aligns across 8 bases. J was trimmed by 2 bases and V by 5 bases; bases with no gene match: 5. The CDR3 has 15 residues. CDR1 is SGHTA and CDR2 is FQGNSA in the germline V gene. The CDR3 sequence is CASSPTSGTYNEQFF. CDR3 nucleotide sequence: TGTGCCAGCAGCCCAACTAGCGGCACCTACAATGAGCAGTTCTTC.

This clone was recorded a few times. The chain uses TRBV5-4 and TRBJ2-1; 10 bases map to TRBD2. CDR1 is SGHNT and CDR2 is YYREEE in the germline V gene (reference sequence). This CDR3 comprises 16 residues. V lost 4 bases and J lost 0; bases outside the gene matches: 4. CDR3 nucleotides: TGTGCCAGCAGCCCGGGACTAGCGTTCTCCTACAATGAGCAGTTCTTC. Its translation is CASSPGLAFSYNEQFF. Variable domain in full (rest from reference TRBV5-4 and TRBJ2-1): ETGVTQSPTHLIKTRGQQVTLRCSSQSGHNTVSWYQQALGQGPQFIFQYYREEENGRGNFPPRFSGLQFPNYSSELNVNALELDDSALYLCASSPGLAFSYNEQFFGPGTRLTVL.

DNA for the CDR3: TGTGCCAGCAGCCCGCGATCGACAGGGGATCAGCCCCAGCATTTT. Protein product: CASSPRSTGDQPQHF. The V call is TRBV7-8, the J call TRBJ1-5, with 8 bases fitting TRBD1. CDR3 length: 15 residues. Trimming removed 5 bases from V and 5 bases from J; junction bases left unmatched: 8. Germline V lookup: CDR1 SGHVS, CDR2 FQNEAQ.

A remark on this clone: At one of its ends the junction is not consistent with the germline gene, which may arise from a read error. This sequence joins TRBV7-9 and TRBJ2-3, with 12 bases fitting TRBD2. Germline V gives CDR1 SEHNR, CDR2 FQNEAQ (reference sequence). The length of the CDR3 is 19 residues. The CDR3 DNA follows: TGTGCCAGCAACTTATCGCCTAGCGGGAGGGCCACTAGCACAGATACGCAGTATTTT. This codes for CASNLSPSGRATSTDTQYF.